One T cell receptor beta chain is described in this entry. Germline values: CDR1 SNHLY, CDR2 FYNNEI. V lost 1 base to trimming and J lost 2 bases, with 14 bases between them. The CDR3 loop spans 16 amino acids. Original processing notes: Reference gene primer amplification yielded estimated nucleated cell counts. This table comes from immunoSEQ multiplex PCR, and its TCRdb copy is limited to in-frame clones, with some not included. V and J calls and clone size are as listed in that table; D and trimming were resolved from the DNA. The repertoire includes around 60,000 clones, over 90% of them detected once, and roughly 4.5% sits in the top ten. These data belong to a study of blood T cell repertoires in COVID-19.

Sequencing was done on a sample of peripheral blood. The source is a middle-aged man with active COVID-19. The chain has TRBV2 and TRBJ1-1; possibly TRBD1 for D (6 bases). The CDR3, as DNA: TGTGCCAGCAGTGAAGACGTAGGGGGAGTTAACACTGAAGCTTTCTTT. Protein product: CASSEDVGGVNTEAFF. The variable domain in full, completed from reference TRBV2 and TRBJ1-1, reads EPEVTQTPSHQVTQMGQEVILRCVPISNHLYFYWYRQILGQKVEFLVSFYNNEISEKSEIFDDQFSVERPDGSNFTLKIRSTKLEDSAMYFCASSEDVGGVNTEAFFGQGTRLTVV.